These T cell receptor beta chains were read from a single sample in a study of blood T cell repertoires in COVID-19. Sequenced by immunoSEQ multiplex PCR; TCRdb stores in-frame clones only, minus some. The sample holds 300,000 or so clones; 87% are singletons and the top ten take around 6%. The specimen was PBMCs or T cells enriched from blood (not recorded which). The origin of the receptors is a woman aged 25-40 years who had recovered from COVID-19. Each CDR3 is given with its conserved first and last residue. D genes are given only for firm matches. Clone size, where shown, is once, few, many, or a class for clones that have expanded.

NA | TRBJ1-4 | NA | TRBV7-8 | CASSARSGTTNEKLFF | TGTGCCAGCAGCGCCAGGTCTGGTACAACTAATGAAAAACTGTTTTTT
NA | TRBJ1-4 | NA | TRBV7-2 | CASSPFIAAGKNEKLFF | TGTGCCAGCAGCCCCTTCATAGCAGCAGGGAAAAATGAAAAACTGTTTTTT
few | TRBJ1-1 | NA | TRBV6-5 | CASRPIHGQEAFF | TGTGCCAGCCGCCCAATCCATGGACAGGAAGCTTTCTTT
once | TRBJ2-1 | TRBD2 | TRBV9 | CASSDGRGGRSEEQFF | TGTGCCAGCAGCGACGGGCGGGGGGGCAGGTCGGAAGAGCAGTTCTTC
few | TRBJ1-2 | TRBD1 | TRBV19 | CASTLDRGNYGYTF | TGTGCCAGTACCTTGGACAGGGGCAACTATGGCTACACCTTC
NA | TRBJ1-1 | NA | TRBV30 | CAWSLQGFDTEAFF | TGTGCCTGGAGTTTACAGGGTTTTGACACTGAAGCTTTCTTT
few | TRBJ1-1 | NA | TRBV7-9 | CASRAREYTEAFF | TGTGCCAGCAGGGCTAGGGAGTACACTGAAGCTTTCTTT
NA | TRBJ1-5 | NA | TRBV7-2 | CASSPSRGRNQPQHF | TGTGCCAGCAGCCCGTCGCGGGGGCGAAATCAGCCCCAGCATTTT
NA | TRBJ1-4 | TRBD1 | TRBV7-2 | CASSPLLGQGTFNEKLFF | TGTGCCAGCAGCCCCCTGTTGGGACAGGGGACTTTCAATGAAAAACTGTTTTTT
NA | TRBJ1-5 | TRBD1 | TRBV6-2/TRBV6-3 | CASSYRDRDRIAQHF | TGTGCCAGCAGTTACCGGGACAGGGATAGGATTGCCCAGCATTTT
NA | TRBJ1-2 | NA | TRBV2 | CASSADYGYTF | TGTGCCAGCAGTGCGGACTATGGCTACACCTTC
NA | TRBJ2-7 | TRBD2 | TRBV7-2 | CASRIPGRGGYEQYF | TGTGCCAGCAGGATACCAGGGCGCGGGGGGTACGAGCAGTACTTC
NA | TRBJ1-4 | NA | TRBV7-6 | CASSPGQLNEKLFF | TGTGCCAGCAGCCCCGGACAGCTTAATGAAAAACTGTTTTTT
NA | TRBJ1-1 | NA | TRBV6-5 | CASSYSSGHTEAFF | TGTGCCAGCAGTTACTCTTCAGGGCACACTGAAGCTTTCTTT
NA | TRBJ1-6 | NA | TRBV7-9 | CASSEGQGLPLHF | TGTGCCAGCAGCGAGGGACAAGGTCTCCCCCTCCACTTT
NA | TRBJ1-5 | TRBD1 | TRBV18 | CASSPDRADQPQHF | TGTGCCAGCTCACCCGACAGGGCGGATCAGCCCCAGCATTTT
NA | TRBJ1-1 | NA | TRBV5-5 | CASSLAVRNTEAFF | TGTGCCAGCAGCTTGGCCGTGAGGAACACTGAAGCTTTCTTT
NA | TRBJ2-3 | TRBD2 | TRBV4-2 | CASSHPRGLAGTYTQYF | TGTGCCAGCAGCCACCCCAGGGGACTAGCGGGGACGTATACGCAGTATTTT
NA | TRBJ1-1 | TRBD1 | TRBV19 | CASSIGGTGVTEAFF | TGTGCCAGTAGTATAGGGGGCACAGGGGTGACTGAAGCTTTCTTT
NA | TRBJ1-1 | TRBD1 | TRBV6-5 | CASSYQGAKTEAFF | TGTGCCAGCAGTTACCAGGGGGCGAAAACTGAAGCTTTCTTT
NA | TRBJ2-1 | TRBD1 | TRBV30 | CAWASGQGGYNEQFF | TGTGCCTGGGCCTCGGGACAGGGGGGCTACAATGAGCAGTTCTTC
NA | TRBJ1-2 | NA | TRBV5-1 | CASSWGQGGGYTF | TGCGCCAGCAGTTGGGGTCAGGGCGGAGGCTACACCTTC
NA | TRBJ1-2 | TRBD1 | TRBV2 | CASRFGQVYGYTF | TGTGCCAGCAGATTTGGACAGGTTTATGGCTACACCTTC
many | TRBJ1-6 | NA | TRBV4-3 | CASSQDLPTPSPLHF | TGCGCCAGCAGCCAAGATCTCCCTACCCCTTCACCCCTCCACTTT
NA | TRBJ1-5 | NA | TRBV2 | CASSGQTNQPQHF | TGTGCCAGCAGTGGACAGACCAATCAGCCCCAGCATTTT
NA | TRBJ1-2 | NA | TRBV4-3 | CASSQDVGVYGYTF | TGCGCCAGCAGCCAAGATGTAGGGGTCTATGGCTACACCTTC
NA | TRBJ2-1 | TRBD2 | TRBV2 | CASSPSPGAGGNEQFF | TGTGCCAGCAGCCCTTCCCCGGGGGCGGGGGGCAATGAGCAGTTCTTC